This T cell receptor (beta chain) is from a study of T cell responses to AZD1222 COVID-19 vaccine. Points from the study as a whole: It should be noted that donors were predominantly white British and more often female, and clonal diversity was possibly underestimated.

With 0 bases clipped from V and 8 bases from J, the junction kept 7 bases outside the gene matches. In germline, CDR1 is GTSNPN, CDR2 SVGIG (reference sequence). CDR3 size: 14 residues. Method: immunoSEQ multiplex PCR; TCRdb's copy keeps in-frame clones and lacks some. The sample holds about 190,000 clones, more than 90% seen once. About this clone itself: The target antigen is unknown.

This specimen was peripheral blood, taken 28 days after the second dose of the MenACWY control vaccine. The gene calls are TRBV30 and TRBJ2-7; 10 nucleotides agree with TRBD2. This sequence originates from an adult who received the MenACWY meningococcal vaccine as a control. The CDR3 loop reads CAWSVLAGAGKQYF. CDR3 DNA: TGTGCCTGGAGTGTGCTAGCGGGAGCTGGGAAGCAGTACTTC.